Listed here are 20 T cell receptor beta chains from one sample, sequenced in a study of T-cell reconstitution after alpha-beta-depleted transplantation in children. The TCRbeta library was prepared with unique molecular identifiers. TCRdb re-analysed the PCR reads in MiXCR, keeping a single row per CDR3 protein. The sample gives 90,000 to 100,000 distinct CDR3 sequences, around a quarter of which show up once; about a fifth is in the top ten. Sequenced material: PBMCs, taken before TCRalphabeta/CD19-depleted stem cell transplant. These receptors came from a boy aged 2-15 years with acute lymphoblastic leukemia, due to receive a stem cell transplant.

A few counts support this clonotype. The rearrangement joins TRBV28 to TRBJ2-3; 8 bases fit TRBD1. The CDR3 runs to 16 residues. Trimming at V came to 2 bases and at J to 2 bases, leaving 6 bases not matched to a gene. In germline, CDR1 is MDHEN, CDR2 SYDVKM. This CDR3 is CASSLIGQGVTDTQYF. CDR3 bases: TGTGCCAGCAGTTTAATTGGACAGGGAGTCACAGATACGCAGTATTTT.

This sequence joins TRBV18 and TRBJ2-7; D not resolved. V was shortened by 4 bases and J by 4 bases, with 8 bases between the two germline ends. Germline assignment: CDR1 KGHSH and CDR2 LQKENI. The CDR3 is 12 residues long. DNA for the CDR3: TGTGCCAGCTCACTCGCAGGTTACGAGCAGTACTTC. It yields the protein CASSLAGYEQYF.

The chain combines TRBV4-2 with TRBJ2-1, with D possibly TRBD2 on 7 matching bases. The CDR3 runs to 17 residues. Trimming shortened V by 1 base and J by 6 bases, and 19 bases separated the two germline ends. The V gene's germline CDR1 is LGHNA and CDR2 YNFKEQ. CDR3 amino acids: CASSQGSMGGQFNEQFF. The CDR3 DNA is TGTGCCAGCAGCCAAGGGTCAATGGGGGGGCAGTTCAATGAGCAGTTCTTC.

This chain joins TRBV20-1 and TRBJ2-3, with D possibly TRBD2 on 6 matching bases. This CDR3 is 13 amino acids long. CDR1 and CDR2 from the germline V gene are DFQATT and SNEGSKA (reference sequence). V was trimmed by 6 bases and J by 2 bases, leaving 12 bases between them. The CDR3 is CSATSRDTDTQYF. DNA of the CDR3: TGCAGTGCCACCTCGCGGGACACAGATACGCAGTATTTT.

This chain links TRBV7-2 with TRBJ2-1, with D unresolved. From germline, CDR1 is SGHTA and CDR2 FQGNSA. The CDR3 has 11 residues. The ends were cut back, 2 bases at V and 7 bases at J, with 3 bases in the middle. The CDR3 DNA reads TGTGCCAGCAGCTTAAAAAATGAGCAGTTCTTC. This gives the protein CASSLKNEQFF.

This clonotype came up a few times. This rearrangement joins TRBV28 to TRBJ2-5; the D gene could be TRBD1 or TRBD2 (5 bases each). V gave up 5 bases and J gave up 5 bases, with 21 bases separating them. The CDR3 extends over 16 amino acids. Germline V lookup: CDR1 MDHEN, CDR2 SYDVKM. DNA of the CDR3: TGTGCCAGCAGTGAGCCGAGTATACGGGGCGAGGAGACCCAGTACTTC. It specifies CASSEPSIRGEETQYF. Drawing the rest from reference TRBV28 and TRBJ2-5, the complete variable domain is DVKVTQSSRYLVKRTGEKVFLECVQDMDHENMFWYRQDPGLGLRLIYFSYDVKMKEKGDIPEGYSVSREKKERFSLILESASTNQTSMYLCASSEPSIRGEETQYFGPGTRLLVL.

The CDR3 protein is CSVHLGAYGYTF. In DNA, the CDR3 is TGCAGCGTTCATCTAGGAGCCTATGGCTACACCTTC. The chain couples TRBV29-1 to TRBJ1-2, with D uncertain. The V and J ends lost 5 bases and 4 bases respectively, with 11 bases between them. CDR3 size: 12 residues. CDR1 is SQVTM and CDR2 is ANQGSEA in the germline V gene. The whole variable domain, filled in from reference TRBV29-1 and TRBJ1-2, reads SAVISQKPSRDICQRGTSLTIQCQVDSQVTMMFWYRQQPGQSLTLIATANQGSEATYESGFVIDKFPISRPNLTFSTLTVSNMSPEDSSIYLCSVHLGAYGYTFGSGTRLTVV.

The V call is TRBV7-2, the J call TRBJ1-2; D gene uncertain. The CDR3 covers 16 residues. Germline CDR1 SGHTA, CDR2 FQGNSA. V lost 2 bases and J 2 bases, leaving 15 bases between the germline ends. The CDR3 loop is CASSLNAGRVNYGYTF. The CDR3 bases are TGTGCCAGCAGCTTAAACGCTGGGCGGGTCAACTATGGCTACACCTTC.

The chain has TRBV28 and TRBJ2-7; 10 positions agree with TRBD2. This CDR3 comprises 13 residues. V shed 8 bases, J shed 9 bases, and the junction held 10 bases outside the gene matches. Germline values: CDR1 MDHEN, CDR2 SYDVKM. CDR3: CASRSGLAELQYF. The CDR3 region has the DNA TGTGCCAGCCGCAGCGGACTAGCGGAATTGCAGTACTTC.

Many counts were recorded for this clonotype. This chain joins TRBV7-2 and TRBJ2-1; D call uncertain. Germline CDR1 SGHTA, CDR2 FQGNSA. CDR3 size: 13 residues. V lost 2 bases and J 7 bases, leaving 9 bases between the germline ends. This CDR3 is CASSLYIDNEQFF. The CDR3 nucleotides are TGTGCCAGCAGCTTATATATTGATAATGAGCAGTTCTTC.

The rearrangement joins TRBV19 to TRBJ2-4, with D possibly matching TRBD1 (7 bases). CDR3 length: 15 residues. CDR1 LNHDA and CDR2 SQIVND come from the germline V gene (reference sequence). Trimming removed 7 bases from V and 7 bases from J, with 20 bases in between. The CDR3 coding sequence is TGTGCCAGTACCACGCGACAGGGACTTCCTAACATTCAGTACTTC. This sequence encodes CASTTRQGLPNIQYF.

The V call is TRBV15, the J call TRBJ2-3, with 10 nucleotides matching TRBD2. The junction had 16 bases not matched to a gene; V was cut back by 4 bases and J by 0 bases. CDR1 is LNHNV and CDR2 is YYDKDF in the germline V gene (reference sequence). CDR3 length: 20 amino acids. CDR3 loop: CATSTGTERGLAASTDTQYF. In nucleotides, the CDR3 is TGTGCCACCAGCACGGGAACGGAACGAGGACTAGCGGCAAGCACAGATACGCAGTATTTT.

This clonotype was recorded only once. The rearrangement joins TRBV5-6 to TRBJ2-7, with TRBD1 matching 8 bases. CDR1 is SGHDT, CDR2 YYEEEE, per germline. V dropped 4 bases and J dropped 6; count of bases not matched to a gene: 3. This CDR3 comprises 12 residues. CDR3 in DNA: TGTGCCAGCAGCACCGACAGGGGCGAGCAGTACTTC. Translation: CASSTDRGEQYF.

The J gene is TRBJ2-7, the V gene TRBV5-1; TRBD1 or TRBD2 may be the D gene (6 bases each). The CDR3 is 14 amino acids. The germline V and J ends were trimmed by 0 bases and 7 bases, with 14 bases remaining between them. Germline-derived CDR1 and CDR2 are SGHRS and YFSETQ. The CDR3 DNA follows: TGCGCCAGCAGCTTGGGTCCGGGGGCGAGGGAGCAGTACTTC. It encodes CASSLGPGAREQYF.

Note on this clonotype: Relative to the germline gene, one junction end is altered; a read error may explain this. V is TRBV12-3 or TRBV12-4 and J is TRBJ2-1; D remains unclear. CDR3 length: 18 amino acids. For the CDR3, the DNA is TGTGCCCGCAGTTTATCTTCTTATTTCGGAGTGGGCTACAATGAGCAGTTCTTC. Protein sequence: CARSLSSYFGVGYNEQFF.

The sample holds a few counts of this clonotype. V usage is TRBV10-3 and J usage is TRBJ2-7, with unresolved D. Trimming took 3 bases from V and 3 from J, leaving 3 bases between them. The CDR3 runs to 11 residues. From germline, CDR1 is ENHRY and CDR2 SYGVKD. The CDR3 nucleotides read TGTGCCATCAGTGACCACTACGAGCAGTACTTC. This encodes CAISDHYEQYF.

The table lists this clonotype with a few counts. The rearrangement uses TRBV5-1 and TRBJ1-6, with 7 bases identical to TRBD1. CDR1 and CDR2 from the germline V gene are SGHRS and YFSETQ. Losses at the gene ends were 4 bases for V and 13 bases for J; bases not matched to a gene: 14. The CDR3 is made up of 15 amino acids. The CDR3 DNA reads as TGCGCCAGCAGCAGCGGCGACAGGGCCCCTTCGCCCCTCCACTTT. Residues: CASSSGDRAPSPLHF.

This clonotype was observed a few times. This chain joins TRBV7-9 and TRBJ2-1; 7 positions match TRBD1. The CDR3 extends over 15 amino acids. J gave up 8 bases and V 7 bases, and 14 bases lay outside the gene matches. The germline CDR1 and CDR2 sequences are SEHNR and FQNEAQ (reference sequence). The chain's CDR3 is CASTNLGRQGDEQFF. CDR3 nucleotides: TGTGCCAGCACCAACCTGGGGCGGCAGGGGGATGAGCAGTTCTTC.

A few counts support this clonotype. The conserved phenylalanine or tryptophan is not found at the CDR3 terminus, so this likely reflects a read error. The limits of the CDR3 on the DNA are not certain, so only TCRdb's listed CDR3 is given. The J gene is TRBJ2-1, the V gene TRBV5-5. Germline V gene sequence: CDR1 SGHKS, CDR2 YYEKEE (reference sequence). The CDR3 is 8 amino acids long, termini counted. The CDR3 loop is CASSLLLD.

This clonotype has at least ten counts. The chain links TRBV28 to TRBJ2-7; 14 nucleotides align to TRBD2. V gave up 1 base and J gave up 4 bases; unmatched junction bases: 6. CDR1 is MDHEN, CDR2 SYDVKM, per germline. This CDR3 has 17 amino acids. The CDR3 reads CASSLYGTSGSTYEQYF. In DNA form, the CDR3 reads TGTGCCAGCAGTTTATACGGGACTAGCGGGAGTACTTACGAGCAGTACTTC.